The rows below give T cell receptor beta chains drawn from one sample of a study of blood T cell repertoires in COVID-19. Assay: immunoSEQ multiplex PCR; the TCRdb copy retains only in-frame clones and omits some. The table includes about 250,000 clones, under 95% detected once. Specimen: PBMCs or T cells enriched from blood (not recorded which). These TCRs come from a woman aged 18-29 years who had recovered from COVID-19. CDR3s include the opening cysteine and the closing phenylalanine or tryptophan. D genes are given only for firm matches. Clone size is not always given. Where it is, it says once, few, many or a class for expanded clones.

few	TRBV6-4	-	TRBJ1-6	TGTGCCAGCAGTGAGGGCAGTAATAATTCACCCCTCCACTTT	CASSEGSNNSPLHF
-	TRBV19	TRBD1	TRBJ1-2	TGTGCCAGTGTGCGACAGGGCGAAGGTGGTGGCTACACCTTC	CASVRQGEGGGYTF
once	TRBV19	-	TRBJ2-7	TGTGCCAGTACCCCCCGGGGGGGGACAGGGTCATACTACGAGCAGTACTTC	CASTPRGGTGSYYEQYF
-	TRBV5-6	-	TRBJ1-2	TGTGCCAGCAGCGCCCGGGAGGGGTCTTCGAACTATGGCTACACCTTC	CASSAREGSSNYGYTF
-	TRBV6-5	-	TRBJ2-1	TGTGCCATCTCCAGGGGAGCGGAATACAATGAGCAGTTCTTC	CAISRGAEYNEQFF
-	TRBV7-9	-	TRBJ1-2	TGTGCCAGCAGCTTTTCTCAGCGAGACTACACCTTC	CASSFSQRDYTF
-	TRBV7-9	TRBD1	TRBJ1-2	TGTGCCAGCAGCTTATGGACAGGGGGAAACTATGGCTACACCTTC	CASSLWTGGNYGYTF
-	TRBV9	-	TRBJ2-1	TGTGCCAGCAGCCCCAGGGGCGGGGGACTCCTTCATGAGCAGTTCTTC	CASSPRGGGLLHEQFF
-	TRBV7-3	-	TRBJ2-6	TGTGCCAGCAGCTTAGAGGGATATGGGGCCAACGTCCTGACTTTC	CASSLEGYGANVLTF
-	TRBV7-8	-	TRBJ2-7	TGTGCCAGCAGCCCTGCCCTATACCGGGGGCAGTACTTC	CASSPALYRGQYF
few	TRBV29-1	-	TRBJ1-3	TGCAGCGTCGGGAAGGGAAACACCATATATTTT	CSVGKGNTIYF
-	TRBV7-3	-	TRBJ1-3	TGTGCCAGCAGCCTGAATAGGGGAATAGGAAACACCATATATTTT	CASSLNRGIGNTIYF
-	TRBV2	TRBD1	TRBJ1-1	TGTGCCAGCAGTTTACAGGGGGCAGGGGGGACTGAAGCTTTCTTT	CASSLQGAGGTEAFF
-	TRBV28	-	TRBJ1-6	TGTGCCAGCAACCAAGGGAGACGTAATTCACCCCTCCACTTT	CASNQGRRNSPLHF
-	TRBV6-5	-	TRBJ2-2	TGTGCCAGCAGCGCGAGCGACACCGGGGAGCTGTTTTTT	CASSASDTGELFF
-	TRBV12-3/TRBV12-4	-	TRBJ1-3	TGTGCCAGCAGAGCCGGGACAAGGAGCACCATATATTTT	CASRAGTRSTIYF
-	TRBV9	TRBD1	TRBJ1-2	TGTGCCAGCAGCCTCGGGACAGGGCTTAGTAATAACTATGGCTACACCTTC	CASSLGTGLSNNYGYTF
-	TRBV11-3	TRBD1	TRBJ2-3	TGTGCCAGCAGCTTGGGAACAGGGGGCCTGGGAGATACGCAGTATTTT	CASSLGTGGLGDTQYF
-	TRBV7-2	TRBD2	TRBJ2-1	TGTGCCAGCAGCTTGTCGGGGAGGGCCTACAATGAGCAGTTCTTC	CASSLSGRAYNEQFF
-	TRBV4-3	TRBD1	TRBJ1-6	TGCGCCAGCAGCTCTCAGGACAGGCGTTCACCCCTCCACTTT	CASSSQDRRSPLHF
-	TRBV3-1/TRBV3-2	-	TRBJ1-5	TGTGCCAGCAGCCAAGACACAAGCAATCAGCCCCAGCATTTT	CASSQDTSNQPQHF
once	TRBV29-1	TRBD2	TRBJ2-1	TGCAGCGTTGCCCTAGCGGGGGCCTACAATGAGCAGTTCTTC	CSVALAGAYNEQFF